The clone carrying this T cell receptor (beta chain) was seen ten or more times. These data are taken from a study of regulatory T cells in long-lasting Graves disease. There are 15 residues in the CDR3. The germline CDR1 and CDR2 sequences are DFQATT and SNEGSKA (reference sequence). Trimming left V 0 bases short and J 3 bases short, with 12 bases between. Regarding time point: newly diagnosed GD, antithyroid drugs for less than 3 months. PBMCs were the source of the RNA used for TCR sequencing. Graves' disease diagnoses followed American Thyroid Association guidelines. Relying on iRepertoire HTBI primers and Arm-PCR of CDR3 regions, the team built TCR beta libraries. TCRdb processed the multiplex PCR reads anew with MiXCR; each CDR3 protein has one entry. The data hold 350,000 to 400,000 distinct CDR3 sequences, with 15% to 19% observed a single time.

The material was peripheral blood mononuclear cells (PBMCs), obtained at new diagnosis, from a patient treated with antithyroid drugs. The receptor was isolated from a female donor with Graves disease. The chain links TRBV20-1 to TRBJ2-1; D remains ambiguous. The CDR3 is CSARDGQIGYNEQFF. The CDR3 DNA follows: TGCAGTGCTAGAGATGGCCAGATCGGCTACAATGAGCAGTTCTTC.